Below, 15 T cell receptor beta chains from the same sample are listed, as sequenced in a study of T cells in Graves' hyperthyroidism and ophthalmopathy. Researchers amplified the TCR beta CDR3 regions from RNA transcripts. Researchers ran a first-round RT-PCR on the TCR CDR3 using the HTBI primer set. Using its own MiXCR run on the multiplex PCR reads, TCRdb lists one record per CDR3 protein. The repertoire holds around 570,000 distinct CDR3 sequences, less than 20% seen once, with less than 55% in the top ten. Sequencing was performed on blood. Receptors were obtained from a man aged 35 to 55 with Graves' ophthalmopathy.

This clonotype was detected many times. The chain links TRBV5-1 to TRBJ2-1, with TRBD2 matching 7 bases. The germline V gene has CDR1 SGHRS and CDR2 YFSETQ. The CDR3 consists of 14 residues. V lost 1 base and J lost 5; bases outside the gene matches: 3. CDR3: CASSLSGANNEQFF. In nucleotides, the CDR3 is TGCGCCAGCAGCTTGAGCGGGGCCAACAATGAGCAGTTCTTC.

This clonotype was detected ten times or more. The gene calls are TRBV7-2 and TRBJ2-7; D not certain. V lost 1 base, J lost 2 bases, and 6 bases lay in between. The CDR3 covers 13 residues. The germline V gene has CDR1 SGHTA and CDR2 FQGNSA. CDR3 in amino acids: CASSLVRTYEQYF. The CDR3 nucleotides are TGTGCCAGCAGCTTAGTTCGAACCTACGAGCAGTACTTC.

CDR3 nucleotide sequence: TGTGCCAGCAGCCTAGATCAACACCGAAGCTCCTACAATGAGCAGTTCTTC. It is translated as CASSLDQHRSSYNEQFF. The J gene is TRBJ2-1, the V gene TRBV7-9; D gene unclear. Germline V lookup: CDR1 SEHNR, CDR2 FQNEAQ (reference sequence). Between the trimmed V and J ends, which lost 5 bases and 0 bases, there was a span of 17 bases. The CDR3 extends over 17 amino acids.

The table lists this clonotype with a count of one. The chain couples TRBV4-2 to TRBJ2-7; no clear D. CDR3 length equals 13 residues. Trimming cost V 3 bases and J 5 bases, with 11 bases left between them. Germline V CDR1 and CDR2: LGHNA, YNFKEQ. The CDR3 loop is CASSHVGGHEQYF. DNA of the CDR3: TGTGCCAGCAGCCATGTAGGTGGCCACGAGCAGTACTTC.

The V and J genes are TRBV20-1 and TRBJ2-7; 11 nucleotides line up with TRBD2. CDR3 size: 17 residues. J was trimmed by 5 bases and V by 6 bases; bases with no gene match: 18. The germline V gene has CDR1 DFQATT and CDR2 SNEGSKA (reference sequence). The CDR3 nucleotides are TGCAGTGCCCGATCTAGGCTAGCGGGGGGTTTTGTCCACGAGCAGTACTTC. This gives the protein CSARSRLAGGFVHEQYF.

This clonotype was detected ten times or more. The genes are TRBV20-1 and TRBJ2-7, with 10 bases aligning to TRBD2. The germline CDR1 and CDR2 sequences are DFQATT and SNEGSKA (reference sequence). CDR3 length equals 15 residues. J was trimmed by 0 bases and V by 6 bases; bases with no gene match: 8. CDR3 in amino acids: CSAQRLAGASYEQYF. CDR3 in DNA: TGCAGTGCCCAGCGTCTAGCGGGAGCCTCCTACGAGCAGTACTTC.

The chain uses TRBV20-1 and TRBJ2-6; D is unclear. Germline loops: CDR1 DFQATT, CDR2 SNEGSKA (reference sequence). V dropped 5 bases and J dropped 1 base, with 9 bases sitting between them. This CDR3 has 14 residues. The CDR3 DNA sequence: TGCAGTGCTCCCTCCCTGTCTGGGGCCAACGTCCTGACTTTC. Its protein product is CSAPSLSGANVLTF.

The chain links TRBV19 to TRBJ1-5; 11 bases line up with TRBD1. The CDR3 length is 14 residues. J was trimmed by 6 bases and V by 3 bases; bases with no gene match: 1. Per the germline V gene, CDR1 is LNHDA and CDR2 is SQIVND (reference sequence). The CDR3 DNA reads TGTGCCAGTAGTATCGGACAGGGGGCTCAGCCCCAGCATTTT. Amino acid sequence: CASSIGQGAQPQHF.

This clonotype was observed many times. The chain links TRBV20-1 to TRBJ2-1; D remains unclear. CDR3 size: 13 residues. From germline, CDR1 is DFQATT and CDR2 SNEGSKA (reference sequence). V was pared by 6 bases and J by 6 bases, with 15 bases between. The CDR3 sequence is CSARGSIGNEQFF. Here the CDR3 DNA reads TGCAGTGCCCGAGGTAGTATAGGCAATGAGCAGTTCTTC.

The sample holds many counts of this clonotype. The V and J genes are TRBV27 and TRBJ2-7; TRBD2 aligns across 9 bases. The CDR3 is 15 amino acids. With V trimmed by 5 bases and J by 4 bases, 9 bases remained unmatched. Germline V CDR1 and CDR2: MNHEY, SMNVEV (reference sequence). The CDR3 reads CASSPLSGGKYEQYF. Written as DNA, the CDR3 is TGTGCCAGCAGTCCGCTTAGCGGGGGAAAATACGAGCAGTACTTC.

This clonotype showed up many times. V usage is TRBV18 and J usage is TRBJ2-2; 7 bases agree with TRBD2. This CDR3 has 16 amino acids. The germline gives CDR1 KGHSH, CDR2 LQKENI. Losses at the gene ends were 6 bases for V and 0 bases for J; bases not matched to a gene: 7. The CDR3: CASSPRLATNTGELFF. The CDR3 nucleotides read TGTGCCAGCTCGCCCAGACTAGCCACGAACACCGGGGAGCTGTTTTTT.

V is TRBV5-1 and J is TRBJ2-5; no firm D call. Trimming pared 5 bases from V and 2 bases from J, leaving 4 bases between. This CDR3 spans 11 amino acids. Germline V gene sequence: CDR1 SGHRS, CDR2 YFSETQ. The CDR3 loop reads CASRIQETQYF. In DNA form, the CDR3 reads TGCGCCAGCAGAATTCAAGAGACCCAGTACTTC.

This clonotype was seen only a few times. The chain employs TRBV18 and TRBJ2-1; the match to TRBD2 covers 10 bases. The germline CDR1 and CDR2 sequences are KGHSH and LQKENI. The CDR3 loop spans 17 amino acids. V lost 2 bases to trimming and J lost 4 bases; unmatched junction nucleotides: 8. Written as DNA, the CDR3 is TGTGCCAGCTCACCATTCCCTAGCGGGAGCTGGTACAATGAGCAGTTCTTC. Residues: CASSPFPSGSWYNEQFF.

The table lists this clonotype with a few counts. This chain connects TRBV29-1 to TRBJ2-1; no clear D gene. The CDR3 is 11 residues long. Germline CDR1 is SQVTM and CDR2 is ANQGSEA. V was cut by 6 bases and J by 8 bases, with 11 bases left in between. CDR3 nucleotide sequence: TGCAGCGTCCATTTAGCTTATGAGCAGTTCTTC. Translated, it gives CSVHLAYEQFF.

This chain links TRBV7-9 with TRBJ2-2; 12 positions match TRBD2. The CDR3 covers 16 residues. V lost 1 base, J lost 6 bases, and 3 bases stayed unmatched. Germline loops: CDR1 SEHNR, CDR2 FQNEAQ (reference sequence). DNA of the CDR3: TGTGCCAGCAGCTTAGGACTAGCGGGAGAGGCCGGGGAGCTGTTTTTT. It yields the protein CASSLGLAGEAGELFF. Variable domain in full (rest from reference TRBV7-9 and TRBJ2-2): DTGVSQNPRHKITKRGQNVTFRCDPISEHNRLYWYRQTLGQGPEFLTYFQNEAQLEKSRLLSDRFSAERPKGSFSTLEIQRTEQGDSAMYLCASSLGLAGEAGELFFGEGSRLTVL.